The clone carrying this TCR beta chain was picked up a small number of times. Antigen specificity is unknown. V was clipped by 0 bases and J by 3 bases, with 10 bases between them. There are 14 residues in the CDR3. CDR1 is SGDLS, CDR2 YYNGEE, per germline. Expressed TCRB transcripts got sequenced, as all isolated RNA was reverse transcribed. Generated by immunoSEQ multiplex PCR, the TCRdb table keeps only in-frame clones and is missing some. The sample has 600,000 to 650,000 clones; roughly a sixth are singletons. This sample is drawn from a study of beta chain features in type 1 diabetes. Study-wide results and limits: PCR might favor shorter templates, but any such skew would affect patients and controls equally.

Sequencing was carried out using naive CD4+ T cells from blood. J is TRBJ2-7 and V is TRBV9; tentatively, D is TRBD1 (5 bases). The source of this sequence is a man aged 18-30 years in good health. This chain's CDR3 is CASSVEGQGYEQYF. For the CDR3, the DNA is TGTGCCAGCAGCGTAGAGGGGCAGGGCTACGAGCAGTACTTC.